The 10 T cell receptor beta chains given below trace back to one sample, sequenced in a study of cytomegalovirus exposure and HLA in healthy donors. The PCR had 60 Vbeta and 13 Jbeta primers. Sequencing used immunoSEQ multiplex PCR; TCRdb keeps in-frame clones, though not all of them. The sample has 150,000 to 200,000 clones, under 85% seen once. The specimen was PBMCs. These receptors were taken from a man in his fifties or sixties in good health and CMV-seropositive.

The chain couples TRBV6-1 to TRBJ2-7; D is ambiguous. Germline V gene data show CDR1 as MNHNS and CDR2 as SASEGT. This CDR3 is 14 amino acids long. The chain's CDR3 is CAFFKQKAAYEQYF. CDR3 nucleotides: TGTGCTTTTTTCAAGCAGAAGGCGGCATACGAGCAGTACTTC.

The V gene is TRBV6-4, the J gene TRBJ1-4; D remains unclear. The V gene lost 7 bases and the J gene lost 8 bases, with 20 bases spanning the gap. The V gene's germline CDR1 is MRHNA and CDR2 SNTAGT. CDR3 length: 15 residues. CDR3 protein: CASKTKGTSREKLFF. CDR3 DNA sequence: TGTGCCAGCAAGACAAAAGGAACTAGTAGGGAAAAACTGTTTTTT.

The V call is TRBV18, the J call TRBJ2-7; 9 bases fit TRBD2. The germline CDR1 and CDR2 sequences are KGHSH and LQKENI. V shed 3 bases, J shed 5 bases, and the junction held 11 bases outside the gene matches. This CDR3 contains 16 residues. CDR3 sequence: CASSPSVAGVGNEQYF. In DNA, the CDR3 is TGTGCCAGCTCACCCTCAGTAGCGGGAGTAGGCAACGAGCAGTACTTC. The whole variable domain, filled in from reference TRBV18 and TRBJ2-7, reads NAGVMQNPRHLVRRRGQEARLRCSPMKGHSHVYWYRQLPEEGLKFMVYLQKENIIDESGMPKERFSAEFPKEGPSILRIQQVVRGDSAAYFCASSPSVAGVGNEQYFGPGTRLTVT.

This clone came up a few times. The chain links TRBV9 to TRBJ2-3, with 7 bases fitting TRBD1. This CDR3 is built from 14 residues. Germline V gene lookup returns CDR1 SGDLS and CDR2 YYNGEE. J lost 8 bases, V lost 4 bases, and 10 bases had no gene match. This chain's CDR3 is CASSPNTQGTTQYF. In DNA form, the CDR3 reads TGTGCCAGCAGCCCAAATACACAGGGGACTACGCAGTATTTT.

This CDR3 reads CATSRDRQGTQETQYF. As DNA, the CDR3 is TGTGCCACCAGCAGAGATCGCCAGGGTACCCAAGAGACCCAGTACTTC. This sequence joins TRBV15 and TRBJ2-5; possible D gene TRBD1, 5 bases. This CDR3 region has 16 residues. V lost 0 bases to trimming and J lost 1 base, with 12 bases between them. Germline V lookup: CDR1 LNHNV, CDR2 YYDKDF (reference sequence).

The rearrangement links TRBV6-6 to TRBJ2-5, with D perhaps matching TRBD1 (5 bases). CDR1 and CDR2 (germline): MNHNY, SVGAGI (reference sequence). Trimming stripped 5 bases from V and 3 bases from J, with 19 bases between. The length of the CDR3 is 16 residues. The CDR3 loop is CASSLRQTTQKETQYF. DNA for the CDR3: TGTGCCAGCAGTCTTCGACAGACCACACAAAAAGAGACCCAGTACTTC.

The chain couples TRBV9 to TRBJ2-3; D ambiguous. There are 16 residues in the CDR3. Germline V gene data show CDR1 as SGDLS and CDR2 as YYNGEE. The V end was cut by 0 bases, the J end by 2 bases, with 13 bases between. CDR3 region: CASSVGRPEITDTQYF. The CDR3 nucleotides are TGTGCCAGCAGCGTAGGTAGGCCGGAGATCACAGATACGCAGTATTTT.

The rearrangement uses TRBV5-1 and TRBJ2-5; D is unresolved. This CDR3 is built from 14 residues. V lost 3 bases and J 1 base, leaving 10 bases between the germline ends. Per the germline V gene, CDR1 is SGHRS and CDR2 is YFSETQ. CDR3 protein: CASSSPPVQETQYF. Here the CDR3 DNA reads TGCGCCAGCAGCTCCCCCCCCGTCCAAGAGACCCAGTACTTC.

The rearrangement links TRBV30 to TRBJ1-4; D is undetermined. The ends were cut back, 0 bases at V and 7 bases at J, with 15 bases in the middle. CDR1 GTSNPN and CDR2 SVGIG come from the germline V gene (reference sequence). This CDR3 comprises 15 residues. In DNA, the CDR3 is TGTGCCTGGAGTGTACTAAGGTCGGGAGGTGAAAAACTGTTTTTT. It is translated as CAWSVLRSGGEKLFF.

The CDR3 coding sequence is TGTGCCAGCAGCTTAGCGGCCAGTACGGGTGAAGCTTTCTTT. It specifies CASSLAASTGEAFF. The chain employs TRBV7-9 and TRBJ1-1; D uncertain. Trimming cost V 0 bases and J 7 bases, with 12 bases left between them. The CDR3 totals 14 residues. CDR1 and CDR2 (germline): SEHNR, FQNEAQ (reference sequence).